This T cell receptor (beta chain) appears in the sequencing data of a study of shared clonotypes between healthy human individuals (dated by TCRdb to about 2020). About the study as a whole: The cohort included three men and a couple of women between 18 and 49 years of age. Different laboratories and diverse techniques were used to prepare libraries and sequence TCR repertoires, to increase sequencing depth and limit assay-specific biases. To estimate repertoire size and how much clonotype sharing occurs between individuals, the study deeply sequenced the blood TCR repertoires of 5 or 6 healthy adults. Per donor, leukapheresis produced somewhere between about 0.8 and 9.5 billion PBMCs. For each donor, three plates each were used for CD4 naive and CD4 memory, two plates were used for CD8 naive, and one plate was used for CD8 memory.

As regards this clone: The antigen this receptor binds is unknown. No base-level quality is on record; no much larger clone is a single base apart.

Using the deep immunoSEQ assay, multiplex PCR amplified TCR CDR3 regions from genomic DNA. Extracted genomic DNA from each cell subset was spread evenly across all wells of several immunoSEQ 96-well plates, with each plate serving as a replicate. For sorted subsets, each replicate PCR was loaded with approximately 0.2 ug genomic DNA, equivalent to 32,000 or so T cell genomes. The purified libraries were quantified using a Qubit 3.0 fluorometer, sized with a Bioanalyzer 2100, and then quantified again using the KAPA Library Quantification kit. Every immunoSEQ 96-well plate was sequenced on a separate single-read 150-cycle Illumina NextSeq 550 flow cell. On the study's bioinformatics: The immunoSEQ output contained only junctional sequences without quality scores, so filtering could not match that applied to full-length reads. To assign V/J genes and CDR3, sequences were annotated using PyIR, a Python wrapper for IgBLAST v1.9, with IMGT germline references. Any read was removed if the V/J assignment was weak (E-value above 1e-6), the CDR3 was missing, or the read contained stop codons, out-of-frame junctions, or ambiguous translated residues. V3J clonotypes were defined as sequences sharing the same inferred V gene, J gene, and CDR3 amino acid sequence. The percentage overlap between two repertoires was calculated by dividing the number of shared unique clonotypes by the size of the smaller repertoire. Repertoire richness was assessed with RTK rarefaction, the Chao1 estimator, and Recon v2.1 estimates of unobserved clonotypes. Generation probabilities for all TCRbeta clonotypes obtained by the gDNA method from a handful of donors were computed using OLGA. Sourced from immuneACCESS, this table was stored by TCRdb with only in-frame sequences that have V and J called. A share of the clones is absent; for the studies checked, an unresolved V gene accounts for under half, and the remainder has no known explanation. The V and J calls and clone size are taken from that table; D and trimming were inferred from the DNA. Within this sample are some 2.1 million clones, with 90% to 95% of them counted one time only. 1.5% to 2% of the sample is taken by the ten largest.

CD8 naive samples were CD45RO-negative cells positively selected for CCR7, giving a CD45RA+CCR7+ population that excluded TemRA cells. The donors were healthy, HIV-negative adults with no recently reported acute infections or vaccinations. All donors were Caucasian adults living in Nashville, Tennessee, USA. After blood collection by leukapheresis, PBMCs were isolated using Ficoll-Histopaque density gradient centrifugation and then cryopreserved in the vapor phase of liquid nitrogen. Analytical flow cytometry was used to check the purity and quantity of each magnetically sorted T cell population. From each sorted fraction, genomic DNA was isolated and quantified by UV absorbance on a Nanodrop 2000c. Here is what the overall study found, with its caveats: Compared with non-shared clonotypes, clonotypes shared by all four sorted-subset donors had higher generation probabilities. Sampling was restricted to blood, and TCR repertoires in tissue are likely to differ from TCR repertoires in blood. Pairwise subsampling indicated that sequencing depth was expected to affect the degree of clonotype sharing among donors. About 4.5% of naive CD4, 3% to 4% of naive CD8, around 2.3% of memory CD4, and 0.4% of memory CD8 clonotypes were shared across several donors. The genetic and exposure-history diversity represented was limited by the small number of donors. Naive subsets generally had larger estimated clonotype richness than memory subsets did. Incomplete sequencing was indicated by rarefaction of sorted-subset datasets, despite the large sequencing depth.

From cysteine to phenylalanine, the CDR3 is 13 amino acids long. The kept DNA is CDR3 alone, 39 bases in frame from the first base. CDR1 and CDR2, per the germline V gene (reference sequence), are MNHEY and SMNVEV. V sheds 3 bases and J sheds 16 bases, leaving 19 bases between their ends. The sequence was obtained from a man aged 18 to 29 in good health. Some clones in this sample may be carry-over from other donors' samples. The rearranged chain carries TRBV27 and TRBJ2-1, and the D gene may be TRBD2, 6 bases matching. The sample consisted of naive CD8+ T cells from PBMCs. The cell subset or site label of this sample denotes: CD45RA+CCR7+. The CDR3 loop reads CASSFLSLEGQFF. Read as DNA, the sequence is TGTGCCAGCAGTTTCCTGAGTTTGGAGGGCCAATTCTTC.